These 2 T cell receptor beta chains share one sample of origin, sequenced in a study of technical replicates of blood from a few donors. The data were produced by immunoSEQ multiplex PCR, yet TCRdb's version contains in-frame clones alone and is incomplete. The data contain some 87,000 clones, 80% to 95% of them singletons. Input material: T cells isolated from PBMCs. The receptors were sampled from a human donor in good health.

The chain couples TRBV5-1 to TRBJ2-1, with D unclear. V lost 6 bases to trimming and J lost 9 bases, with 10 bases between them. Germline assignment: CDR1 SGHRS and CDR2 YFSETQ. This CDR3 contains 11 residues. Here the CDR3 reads CASIDAGEQFF. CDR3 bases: TGCGCCAGCATTGATGCAGGTGAGCAGTTCTTC.

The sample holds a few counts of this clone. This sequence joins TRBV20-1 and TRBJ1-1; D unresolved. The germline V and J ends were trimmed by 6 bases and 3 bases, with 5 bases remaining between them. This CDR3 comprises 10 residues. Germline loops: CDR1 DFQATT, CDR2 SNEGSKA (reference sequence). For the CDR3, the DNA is TGCAGTGCGCGGTACACTGAAGCTTTCTTT. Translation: CSARYTEAFF.